The 13 T cell receptor beta chains below were found in one sample sequenced in a study of radiotherapy plus CTLA-4 blockade in lung cancer (dated by TCRdb to about 2018). Receptors were amplified or captured by the immunoSEQ multiplex PCR assay. Entries here come from immuneACCESS through TCRdb and include only in-frame sequences with V and J called. Some clones fail to appear in such tables; in the studies checked, an unresolved V gene covers under half of the shortfall, and the cause of the remainder is unknown. The sample profile shows 50,000 to 85,000 clones; roughly four fifths of them were found once. The ten largest clones add up to less than 5% of the sample. This specimen was peripheral blood, taken from a patient treated with radiotherapy plus ipilimumab. The receptor set was obtained from a human donor with non-small cell lung cancer who had a partial response to radiotherapy plus ipilimumab.

This clone is a singleton in its sample. V is TRBV6-1 and J is TRBJ1-1, with 9 bases that match TRBD1. J lost 1 base, V lost 7 bases, and 7 bases had no gene match. There are 15 residues in the CDR3. Germline V gene sequence: CDR1 MNHNS, CDR2 SASEGT. In DNA, the CDR3 is TGTGCCAGCAATACAGGGGGCGCAGAGAACACTGAAGCTTTCTTT. Its protein product is CASNTGGAENTEAFF.

The chain couples TRBV18 to TRBJ2-6; TRBD2 aligns across 13 bases. The junction had 7 bases not matched to a gene; V was cut back by 5 bases and J by 12 bases. Germline values: CDR1 KGHSH, CDR2 LQKENI. This CDR3 is built from 15 residues. The CDR3 DNA is TGTGCCAGCTCAGAACTAGCGGGAGGGCAGGGCGTCCTGACTTTC. Translation gives CASSELAGGQGVLTF. Filled out from reference TRBV18 and TRBJ2-6, the complete variable domain reads NAGVMQNPRHLVRRRGQEARLRCSPMKGHSHVYWYRQLPEEGLKFMVYLQKENIIDESGMPKERFSAEFPKEGPSILRIQQVVRGDSAAYFCASSELAGGQGVLTFGAGSRLTVL.

V usage is TRBV15 and J usage is TRBJ2-7; 9 bases match TRBD2. The germline V gene has CDR1 LNHNV and CDR2 YYDKDF (reference sequence). The CDR3 is made up of 16 amino acids. Unmatched junction bases numbered 10, after V lost 0 bases and J lost 7 bases. The CDR3 loop reads CATSREPRGRAWEQYF. The CDR3 region has the DNA TGTGCCACCAGCAGAGAACCGCGCGGGAGGGCCTGGGAGCAGTACTTC.

This rearrangement joins TRBV18 to TRBJ2-7; D call uncertain. The V and J ends lost 2 bases and 0 bases respectively, with 11 bases between them. Germline loops: CDR1 KGHSH, CDR2 LQKENI. CDR3 length equals 15 residues. The CDR3 coding sequence is TGTGCCAGCTCACCAGCGAGACTCCGCTCCTACGAGCAGTACTTC. It codes for CASSPARLRSYEQYF.

The J gene is TRBJ2-2, the V gene TRBV5-1; 9 bases are a match to TRBD1. The V segment lost 7 bases and the J segment 4 bases; nucleotides outside the gene matches: 11. The CDR3 is 16 residues long. CDR1 SGHRS and CDR2 YFSETQ come from the germline V gene. The CDR3 DNA follows: TGCGCCAGCTTTTTTGGACAGGGGACATCCACCGGGGAGCTGTTTTTT. Translating it yields CASFFGQGTSTGELFF.

The gene calls are TRBV9 and TRBJ2-1, with 10 nucleotides matching TRBD2. The junction had 4 bases not matched to a gene; V was cut back by 0 bases and J by 7 bases. In germline, CDR1 is SGDLS, CDR2 YYNGEE. The CDR3 has 15 residues. CDR3 region: CASSVDPSGGNEQFF. CDR3 DNA sequence: TGTGCCAGCAGCGTAGATCCTAGCGGGGGTAATGAGCAGTTCTTC.

This chain joins TRBV29-1 and TRBJ2-5; the D gene is possibly TRBD1 (5 bases). The CDR3 sequence is 13 residues long. Germline V gene sequence: CDR1 SQVTM, CDR2 ANQGSEA. V dropped 6 bases and J dropped 2 bases, with 13 bases sitting between them. The CDR3 nucleotides read TGCAGCGTGGGGCCCATCGCTCAAGAGACCCAGTACTTC. This encodes CSVGPIAQETQYF.

The chain is built from TRBV9 and TRBJ2-4; D is uncertain. The V end was cut by 3 bases, the J end by 0 bases, with 10 bases between. The CDR3 is 15 residues long. In germline, CDR1 is SGDLS, CDR2 YYNGEE. CDR3 DNA sequence: TGTGCCAGCAGCGGCTCTATGATAGCCAAAAACATTCAGTACTTC. It yields the protein CASSGSMIAKNIQYF.

A few counts support this clone. The chain couples TRBV7-2 to TRBJ2-3; 8 bases agree with TRBD2. This CDR3 spans 17 amino acids. Looked up from germline, CDR1 is SGHTA and CDR2 is FQGNSA. V trimming: 4 bases; J trimming: 0 bases; junction bases outside the gene matches: 9. CDR3 amino acids: CASSSAGAISSTDTQYF. The CDR3 nucleotides read TGTGCCAGCAGCTCAGCGGGGGCTATTTCTAGCACAGATACGCAGTATTTT.

V gene TRBV6-1 combines with J gene TRBJ1-5; D gene ambiguous. V was cut by 3 bases and J by 3 bases, with 9 bases left in between. The CDR3 sequence is 14 residues long. Germline V gene lookup returns CDR1 MNHNS and CDR2 SASEGT. The CDR3 DNA is TGTGCCAGCAGTGATGTCAGATTCAATCAGCCCCAGCATTTT. It encodes CASSDVRFNQPQHF.

The chain has TRBV27 and TRBJ1-5; 11 nucleotides line up with TRBD1. Germline V gene sequence: CDR1 MNHEY, CDR2 SMNVEV (reference sequence). After removal of 6 bases from V and 4 bases from J, the junction contained 5 bases not matched to a gene. The CDR3 covers 15 residues. This CDR3 reads CASSWTGGWNQPQHF. The DNA of the CDR3 is TGTGCCAGCAGCTGGACAGGGGGCTGGAATCAGCCCCAGCATTTT.

The rearrangement uses TRBV5-4 and TRBJ2-5; D possibly corresponds to TRBD2 (6 bases). V was pared by 2 bases and J by 0 bases, with 11 bases between. Germline V gene data show CDR1 as SGHNT and CDR2 as YYREEE (reference sequence). This CDR3 comprises 15 residues. The CDR3 bases are TGTGCCAGCAGCTTTGCGGGGACCAACCAAGAGACCCAGTACTTC. This translates into CASSFAGTNQETQYF.

The chain carries TRBV2 and TRBJ2-1; the D gene is possibly TRBD2 (6 bases). Germline CDR1 and CDR2: SNHLY and FYNNEI. V was shortened by 8 bases and J by 12 bases, with 11 bases between the two germline ends. This CDR3 region has 10 residues. CDR3 nucleotide sequence: TGTGCCAGCCCCCTCGGGGGGCAGTTCTTC. Translating it yields CASPLGGQFF.